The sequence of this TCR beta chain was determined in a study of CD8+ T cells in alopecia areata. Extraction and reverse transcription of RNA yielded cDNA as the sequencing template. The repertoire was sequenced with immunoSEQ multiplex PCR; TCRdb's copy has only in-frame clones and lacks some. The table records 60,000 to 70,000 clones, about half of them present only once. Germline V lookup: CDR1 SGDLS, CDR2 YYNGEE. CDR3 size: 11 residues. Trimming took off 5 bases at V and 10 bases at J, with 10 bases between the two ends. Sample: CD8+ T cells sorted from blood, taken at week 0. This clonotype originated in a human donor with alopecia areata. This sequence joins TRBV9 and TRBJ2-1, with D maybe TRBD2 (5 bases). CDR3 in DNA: TGTGCCAGCAGTCAAGGAGGCGAGCAGTTCTTC. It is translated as CASSQGGEQFF.